The source of this TCR beta chain is a study of shared clonotypes between healthy human individuals. A deep-level run was used for the assay. Assay: immunoSEQ multiplex PCR; the TCRdb copy retains only in-frame clones and omits some. The table lists 490,000 or so clones, roughly 78% of them singletons. This clone occurred once. The J segment lost 8 bases and the V segment lost 6 bases, leaving 12 bases of the junction unmatched. Germline CDR1 reads MDHEN; CDR2 reads SYDVKM. This CDR3 contains 16 residues. The chain carries TRBV28 and TRBJ2-1; 11 bases agree with TRBD1. The sequence derives from a woman aged 40 to 55 in good health. Some clones in this sample may be carry-over from other donors' samples. Sequenced sample: PBMCs. Here the CDR3 reads CASRPPGTGGVHEQFF. CDR3 in DNA: TGTGCCAGCAGGCCCCCCGGGACAGGGGGGGTTCATGAGCAGTTCTTC.